The 4 T cell receptor beta chains below all came from one sample that was sequenced in a study of CXCR3-negative and CXCR3-positive naive CD8 T cells. Study results and caveats: Greater hydrophobicity was found in TRB CDR3s of CXCR3-positive naive cells than of CXCR3-negative naive cells.

No antigen is known for these receptors. 5' RACE with UMI labels generated the TRB cDNA libraries. Using the 5' RACE reads, TCRdb records one entry per CDR3 protein without DNA. The sample table includes some 120,000 distinct CDR3 sequences. The specimen was naive CXCR3+ CD8+ T cells from blood. Subset noted: CD45RO-CCR7+CD27+CD95- naive CD8+ T cells expressing CXCR3 (TNR3+). The receptors were sampled from a human donor in good health. Some clones in this sample may be carry-over from other donors' samples.

This chain joins TRBV29-1 and TRBJ1-1. From germline, CDR1 is SQVTM and CDR2 ANQGSEA. The CDR3 contains 11 residues. CDR3 amino acids: CSVSRNTEAFF. Complete variable domain (other parts from reference TRBV29-1 and TRBJ1-1): SAVISQKPSRDICQRGTSLTIQCQVDSQVTMMFWYRQQPGQSLTLIATANQGSEATYESGFVIDKFPISRPNLTFSTLTVSNMSPEDSSIYLCSVSRNTEAFFGQGTRLTVV.

The CDR3: CASSGGITDTQYF. J is TRBJ2-3 and V is TRBV6-6; the TCRdb D gene call, TRBD1, has no DNA to confirm it. CDR1 is MNHNY and CDR2 is SVGAGI in the germline V gene (reference sequence). The CDR3 length is 13 residues.

The chain links TRBV7-9 to TRBJ2-7; TCRdb proposes TRBD2, but this gene call is untestable without DNA. The length of the CDR3 is 16 residues. Germline V CDR1 and CDR2: SEHNR, FQNEAQ (reference sequence). CDR3 protein: CASSHGTSGGGYEQYF.

The chain carries TRBV14 and TRBJ2-7; TCRdb's D gene call, TRBD2, goes unchecked for lack of DNA. CDR1 SGHDN and CDR2 FVKESK come from the germline V gene. The CDR3 spans 14 residues. CDR3: CASSQALAPDEQYF.